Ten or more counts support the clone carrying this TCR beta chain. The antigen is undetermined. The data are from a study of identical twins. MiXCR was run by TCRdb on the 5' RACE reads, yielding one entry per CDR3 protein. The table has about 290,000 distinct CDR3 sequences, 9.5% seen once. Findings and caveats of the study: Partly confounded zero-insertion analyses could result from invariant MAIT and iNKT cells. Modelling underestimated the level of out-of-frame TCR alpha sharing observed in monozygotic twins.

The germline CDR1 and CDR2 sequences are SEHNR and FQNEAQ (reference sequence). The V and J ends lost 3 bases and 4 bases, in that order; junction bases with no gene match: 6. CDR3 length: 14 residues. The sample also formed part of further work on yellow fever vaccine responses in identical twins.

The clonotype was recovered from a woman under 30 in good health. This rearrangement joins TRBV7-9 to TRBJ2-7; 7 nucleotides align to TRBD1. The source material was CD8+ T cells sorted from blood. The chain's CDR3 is CASSFIGTVYEQYF. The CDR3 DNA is TGTGCCAGCAGCTTTATCGGGACAGTTTACGAGCAGTACTTC.